This passage covers 15 T cell receptor beta chains from one sample sequenced in a study of T cell clonality in common variable immunodeficiency. Study-wide findings and caveats: Fewer deletions and N-nucleotide insertions were reportedly seen in common variable immunodeficiency TCR beta sequences.

These TCRs' antigens remain unknown. Repertoires were generated with immunoSEQ multiplex PCR, while TCRdb's copy carries only in-frame clones and drops some. The profile covers roughly 34,000 clones, none occurring a single time. Sequenced material: peripheral blood mononuclear cells. The receptors shown here come from a human donor with common variable immunodeficiency.

This clone was observed a few times. The read ends 3 residues early relative to the CDR3; the germline J gene fills the gap. This chain links TRBV19 with TRBJ2-7, with D possibly TRBD2 on 5 matching bases. The CDR3 covers 14 residues. Trimming stripped 3 bases from V and 5 bases from J, with 14 bases between. Germline V gene data show CDR1 as LNHDA and CDR2 as SQIVND (reference sequence). CDR3 DNA, as far as it was read: TGTGCCAGTAGTATTCTCACTAGTAGCAACGAG. Translation: CASSILTSSNE. The CDR3 as a whole reads CASSILTSSNEQYF.

A few counts support this clone. The read terminates 3 residues ahead of where the CDR3 ends, so the germline J gene completes it. The chain has TRBV7-9 and TRBJ1-4; TRBD1 agrees at 8 bases. V was clipped by 2 bases and J by 8 bases; unmatched bases: 7. Germline CDR1 and CDR2: SEHNR and FQNEAQ (reference sequence). CDR3 length equals 15 residues. The CDR3 loop is CASSLQGATREKLFF. The covered CDR3 bases are TGTGCCAGCAGCTTACAGGGGGCCACACGAGAAAAA. Filled out from reference TRBV7-9 and TRBJ1-4, the complete variable domain reads DTGVSQNPRHKITKRGQNVTFRCDPISEHNRLYWYRQTLGQGPEFLTYFQNEAQLEKSRLLSDRFSAERPKGSFSTLEIQRTEQGDSAMYLCASSLQGATREKLFFGSGTQLSVL.

This clone has a handful of counts. The CDR3 extends 3 residues past the end of the read, so its final part is completed from the germline J gene. This chain joins TRBV5-6 and TRBJ2-3; D is undetermined. Per the germline V gene, CDR1 is SGHDT and CDR2 is YYEEEE. The CDR3 length is 15 residues. V was cut by 4 bases and J by 0 bases, with 12 bases left in between. The CDR3: CASSQEERSTDTQYF. The covered CDR3 bases are TGTGCCAGCAGCCAAGAAGAACGGAGCACAGATACG.

Turning to this clone: The CDR3 end is not reached by the read, which stops 3 residues before it; the germline J gene fills it in. This rearrangement joins TRBV2 to TRBJ1-1; D is uncertain. Trimming removed 7 bases from V and 2 bases from J, with 11 bases in between. The germline CDR1 and CDR2 sequences are SNHLY and FYNNEI. The CDR3 covers 13 residues. The CDR3 is CASKASANTEAFF. Incomplete CDR3 DNA: TGTGCCAGCAAGGCCAGCGCTAACACTGAA. Looking up the rest from reference TRBV2 and TRBJ1-1 gives the full variable domain: EPEVTQTPSHQVTQMGQEVILRCVPISNHLYFYWYRQILGQKVEFLVSFYNNEISEKSEIFDDQFSVERPDGSNFTLKIRSTKLEDSAMYFCASKASANTEAFFGQGTRLTVV.

This clone has only a few counts. The germline gene is not matched at one end of the junction; a read error may be the cause. CDR3 DNA, as far as it was read: TGTTCCAGCAGCTTCATGAACACTGAA. This gives the protein CSSSFMNTE. The entire CDR3 protein is CSSSFMNTEAFF. The chain links TRBV7-9 to TRBJ1-1, with unresolved D. Read sequence stops 3 residues before the CDR3 end, and the germline J gene provides the missing end. Per the germline V gene, CDR1 is SEHNR and CDR2 is FQNEAQ (reference sequence). This CDR3 contains 12 residues.

This clone was detected many times. CDR3 sequence: CASSVLDRWGEKLFF. The sequenced part of the CDR3 DNA is TGTGCCAGCAGTGTCCTGGACAGGTGGGGTGAAAAA. The gene calls are TRBV7-9 and TRBJ1-4; 7 bases agree with TRBD1. The read is 3 residues too short to cover the CDR3 end, so that end is filled in from the germline J gene. The J segment lost 7 bases and the V segment lost 6 bases, leaving 11 bases of the junction unmatched. Germline V gives CDR1 SEHNR, CDR2 FQNEAQ (reference sequence). CDR3 length: 15 amino acids.

Many counts were recorded for this clone. The read comes to an end 3 residues before the CDR3 does, leaving the germline J gene to fill in the end. V usage is TRBV20-1 and J usage is TRBJ2-7; TRBD2 matches at 9 bases. CDR3 length equals 20 residues. With 4 bases clipped from V and 0 bases from J, the junction kept 22 bases outside the gene matches. CDR1 DFQATT and CDR2 SNEGSKA come from the germline V gene (reference sequence). Partial CDR3 DNA: TGCAGTGCTATGGGACTAGCCAGATCCCCGACAGGGCCCGTCTCCTACGAG. It specifies CSAMGLARSPTGPVSYE. The complete CDR3 reads CSAMGLARSPTGPVSYEQYF.

Ten or more counts support this clone. The read terminates 3 residues ahead of where the CDR3 ends, so the germline J gene completes it. V gene TRBV7-7 combines with J gene TRBJ2-5, with 7 bases that match TRBD1. The V and J ends lost 6 bases and 1 base, in that order; junction bases with no gene match: 17. There are 18 residues in the CDR3. Per germline, CDR1 SSHAT and CDR2 FNYEAQ (reference sequence). The CDR3 region is CASSPIPGQRNPQETQYF. Incomplete CDR3 DNA: TGTGCCAGCAGTCCTATCCCGGGACAGAGAAATCCCCAAGAGACC.

This clone has a count of ten or more. Read data end 3 residues before the CDR3 end; the end is taken from the germline J gene. The chain links TRBV18 to TRBJ2-7, with TRBD2 identical over 8 bases. The junction had 10 bases not matched to a gene; V was cut back by 6 bases and J by 3 bases. The CDR3 has 15 amino acids. Germline CDR1 KGHSH, CDR2 LQKENI. Here the CDR3 reads CASSSAAGGGYEQYF. CDR3 bases read: TGTGCCAGCTCCTCGGCGGCCGGGGGGGGCTACGAG.

CDR3 loop: CASSLQASTDTQYF. The sequenced CDR3 bases are TGTGCCAGCAGCTTACAGGCTAGCACAGATACG. The V and J genes are TRBV7-9 and TRBJ2-3; D call uncertain. The read falls 3 residues short of the CDR3 end, and the missing part is taken from the germline J gene. Trimming shortened V by 2 bases and J by 0 bases, and 6 bases separated the two germline ends. This CDR3 spans 14 amino acids. From germline, CDR1 is SEHNR and CDR2 FQNEAQ (reference sequence).

This clone was detected only a few times. The read ends 3 residues before the CDR3 terminus; that terminus is restored from the germline J gene. This chain joins TRBV5-1 and TRBJ2-1; D not certain. The CDR3 has 14 amino acids. V was shortened by 3 bases and J by 4 bases, with 11 bases between the two germline ends. Germline CDR1 SGHRS, CDR2 YFSETQ. CDR3 DNA (partial): TGCGCCAGCAGCTACGGATGGGCTTACAATGAG. It translates to CASSYGWAYNE. In full, the CDR3 is CASSYGWAYNEQFF.

This clone was counted only a few times. The DNA ends 3 residues before the CDR3 does, and the rest of the CDR3 is filled in from the germline J gene. The rearrangement joins TRBV2 to TRBJ2-7, with TRBD1 identical over 9 bases. This CDR3 contains 15 residues. With V trimmed by 7 bases and J by 3 bases, 10 bases remained unmatched. The germline V gene encodes CDR1 SNHLY and CDR2 FYNNEI. CDR3 sequence: CASIPRTGDYYEQYF. Partial CDR3 DNA: TGTGCCAGCATACCCAGGACAGGGGATTACTACGAG.

This clone was picked up many times. The CDR3 is cut off 3 residues early in the read; its end comes from the germline J gene. The genes are TRBV5-1 and TRBJ1-3, with TRBD1 matching over 8 bases. The germline gives CDR1 SGHRS, CDR2 YFSETQ. J was trimmed by 2 bases and V by 5 bases; bases with no gene match: 3. The CDR3 sequence is 14 residues long. CDR3 sequence: CASSWGQAGNTIYF. Partial CDR3 DNA: TGCGCCAGCAGTTGGGGACAGGCTGGAAACACC.

Points on this clone: The read stops 3 residues short of the end of the CDR3; the missing end is completed from the germline J gene. The genes are TRBV5-1 and TRBJ1-2, with 10 bases that match TRBD1. CDR1 is SGHRS, CDR2 YFSETQ, per germline. Germline trimming cut 4 bases from V and 6 bases from J; bases unmatched to any gene: 9. This CDR3 has 15 residues. Incomplete CDR3 DNA: TGCGCCAGCAGCCCGGGGACAGGGGCGATAAATGGC. Amino acids: CASSPGTGAING. The complete CDR3 reads CASSPGTGAINGYTF.

This clone was seen a few times. Read data end 3 residues before the CDR3 end; the end is taken from the germline J gene. The chain employs TRBV19 and TRBJ1-5; TRBD1 matches 9 bases. The ends lost 6 bases at V and 3 bases at J; junction bases unmatched: 15. Germline assignment: CDR1 LNHDA and CDR2 SQIVND (reference sequence). The CDR3 is 18 amino acids. Partial CDR3 DNA: TGTGCCAGTAGCACCTCCCTCACGGGACAGGGTTACAATCAGCCC. As protein: CASSTSLTGQGYNQP. The complete CDR3 protein is CASSTSLTGQGYNQPQHF.